The 7 T cell receptor beta chains below all came from one sample that was sequenced in a study of metastatic and nonmetastatic thyroid tumors (TCRdb year 2020). None of the patients had been given any treatment before thyroid surgery. Library creation used PCR. The listed sequencing device is Illumina HiSeq 4000. TCRdb applied fastp at Q25 and MiXCR to the public reads, then kept only in-frame beta chains. Within this sample are tens of thousands of clones, with roughly 30% of them counted one time only. The ten largest clones add up to 15% to 20% of the sample. The source material was blood. Source of these receptors: a female donor with papillary thyroid cancer or a benign thyroid nodule (not recorded which). Some clones in this sample may be carry-over from other donors' samples.

This clone has just one count. The chain links TRBV5-1 to TRBJ1-4; 10 nucleotides match TRBD1. The CDR3 spans 14 residues. CDR1 SGHRS and CDR2 YFSETQ come from the germline V gene. V dropped 4 bases and J dropped 7; count of bases not matched to a gene: 4. CDR3 region: CASSRGQGIEKLFF. The CDR3 bases are TGCGCCAGCAGCCGGGGACAGGGGATTGAAAAACTGTTTTTT.

CDR3 nucleotides: TGTGCCATCAGTGAGGACAGAAGCTATGGCTACACCTTC. This codes for CAISEDRSYGYTF. V usage is TRBV10-3 and J usage is TRBJ1-2; maybe TRBD1 (5 bases). The CDR3 runs 13 residues. Trimming stripped 2 bases from V and 4 bases from J, with 8 bases between. From germline, CDR1 is ENHRY and CDR2 SYGVKD.

This clone was counted at least ten times. Germline and junction disagree at one end, which may indicate a read error. Other DNA sequences in the sample encode the same CDR3. This chain connects TRBV2 to TRBJ2-3; 8 positions match TRBD2. The CDR3 covers 15 residues. Germline CDR1 and CDR2: SNHLY and FYNNEI. CDR3 nucleotide sequence: TGTGCCAGCATATCTACTAGCGGACGCACGGATACGCAGTATTTT. Residues: CASISTSGRTDTQYF. Filled out from reference TRBV2 and TRBJ2-3, the complete variable domain reads EPEVTQTPSHQVTQMGQEVILRCVPISNHLYFYWYRQILGQKVEFLVSFYNNEISEKSEIFDDQFSVERPDGSNFTLKIRSTKLEDSAMYFCASISTSGRTDTQYFGPGTRLTVL.

The rearrangement joins TRBV7-3 to TRBJ2-1, with TRBD2 identical over 9 bases. J was trimmed by 8 bases and V by 6 bases; bases with no gene match: 14. Per the germline V gene, CDR1 is SGHTA and CDR2 is FQGTGA. This CDR3 region has 16 residues. In DNA form, the CDR3 reads TGTGCCAGCAGACACGAGGGGAGACTAGCGGCGGATGAGCAGTTCTTC. Its translation is CASRHEGRLAADEQFF.

CDR3 in amino acids: CASSPRVYEQYF. In nucleotides, the CDR3 is TGTGCCAGCAGCCCCAGAGTCTACGAGCAGTACTTC. The rearrangement links TRBV2 to TRBJ2-7; D unresolved. Trimming cost V 6 bases and J 3 bases, with 9 bases left between them. CDR1 and CDR2 (germline): SNHLY, FYNNEI. The CDR3 has 12 amino acids.

This chain uses TRBV20-1 with TRBJ2-3, with 7 nucleotides matching TRBD1. Germline values: CDR1 DFQATT, CDR2 SNEGSKA (reference sequence). CDR3 length: 16 amino acids. The ends lost 6 bases at V and 0 bases at J; junction bases unmatched: 12. The CDR3 coding sequence is TGCAGTGCGATTAGGGGGCTAGGGGTTAGCACAGATACGCAGTATTTT. Translated, it gives CSAIRGLGVSTDTQYF.

This clone was seen only a few times. J is TRBJ2-5 and V is TRBV11-1, with TRBD1 as a possible D gene (6 bases). V lost 3 bases and J 4 bases, leaving 6 bases between the germline ends. Germline CDR1 reads SGHAT; CDR2 reads FQDESV (reference sequence). There are 12 residues in the CDR3. DNA for the CDR3: TGTGCCAGCAGCTTGACAGGAGAGACCCAGTACTTC. It encodes CASSLTGETQYF. Full variable domain (rest looked up from reference TRBV11-1 and TRBJ2-5): EAEVAQSPRYKITEKSQAVAFWCDPISGHATLYWYRQILGQGPELLVQFQDESVVDDSQLPKDRFSAERLKGVDSTLKIQPAELGDSAMYLCASSLTGETQYFGPGTRLLVL.